This T cell receptor (beta chain) was found in a study of shared clonotypes between healthy human individuals. Study-wide findings and caveats: Few donors limited the genetic and exposure-history diversity represented.

An assay was performed, and its level was deep. Sequenced by immunoSEQ multiplex PCR; TCRdb stores in-frame clones only, minus some. The profile covers about 480,000 clones, with 79% appearing a single time and 10% to 15% taken by the ten largest. This CDR3 has 20 residues. The V gene end was trimmed by 2 bases and the J gene end by 2 bases; junction bases not matched to a gene: 9. Germline CDR1 reads MDHEN; CDR2 reads SYDVKM. As for this clone: What it binds is unknown.

This sequence originates from a woman in her thirties or forties in good health. Some clones in this sample may be carry-over from other donors' samples. The chain joins TRBV28 to TRBJ2-4, with 16 bases lining up with TRBD2. Sequenced: PBMCs. CDR3 in DNA: TGTGCCAGCAGTTTAGGCACCCCGGGACTAGCGGGAGGGACCAAAAACATTCAGTACTTC. Translation gives CASSLGTPGLAGGTKNIQYF.